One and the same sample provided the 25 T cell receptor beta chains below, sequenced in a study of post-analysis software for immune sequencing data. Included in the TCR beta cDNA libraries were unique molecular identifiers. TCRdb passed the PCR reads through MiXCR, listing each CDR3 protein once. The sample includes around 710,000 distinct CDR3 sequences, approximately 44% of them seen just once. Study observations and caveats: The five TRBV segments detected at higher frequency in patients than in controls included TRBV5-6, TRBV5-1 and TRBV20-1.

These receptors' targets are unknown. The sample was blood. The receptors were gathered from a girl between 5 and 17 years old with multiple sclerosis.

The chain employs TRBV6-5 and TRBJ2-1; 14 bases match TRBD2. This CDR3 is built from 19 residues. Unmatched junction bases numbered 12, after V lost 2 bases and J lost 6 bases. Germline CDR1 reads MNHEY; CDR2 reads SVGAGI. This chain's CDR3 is CASSYRLAGGPGILNEQFF. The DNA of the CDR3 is TGTGCCAGCAGTTACCGACTAGCGGGAGGGCCGGGGATACTCAATGAGCAGTTCTTC.

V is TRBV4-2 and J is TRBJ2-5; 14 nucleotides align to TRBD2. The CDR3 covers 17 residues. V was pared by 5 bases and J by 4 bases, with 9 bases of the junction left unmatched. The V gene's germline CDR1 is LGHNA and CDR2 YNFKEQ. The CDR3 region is CASSSRGLAGVGETQYF. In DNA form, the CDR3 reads TGTGCCAGCAGCTCCCGGGGACTAGCGGGAGTTGGAGAGACCCAGTACTTC.

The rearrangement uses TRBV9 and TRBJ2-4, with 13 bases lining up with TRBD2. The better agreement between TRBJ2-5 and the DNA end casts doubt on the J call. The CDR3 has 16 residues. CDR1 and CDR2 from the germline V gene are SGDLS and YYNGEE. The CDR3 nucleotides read TGTGCCAGCAGCGCGCCGGGACTAGCGGGATATGAGACCCAGTACTTC. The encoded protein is CASSAPGLAGYETQYF.

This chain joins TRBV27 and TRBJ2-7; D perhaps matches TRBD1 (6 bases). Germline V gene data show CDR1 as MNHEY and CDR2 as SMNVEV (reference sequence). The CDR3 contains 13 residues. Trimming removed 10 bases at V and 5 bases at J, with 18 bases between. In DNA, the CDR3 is TGTGCCACCCAGGGCGCAGGGGAGCACGAGCAGTACTTC. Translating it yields CATQGAGEHEQYF.

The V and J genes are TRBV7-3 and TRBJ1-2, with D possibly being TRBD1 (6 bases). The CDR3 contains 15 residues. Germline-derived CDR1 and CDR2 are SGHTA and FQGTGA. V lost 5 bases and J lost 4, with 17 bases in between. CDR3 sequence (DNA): TGTGCCAGCAGCCCCCGAGGGGGTTCGATCTATGGCTACACCTTC. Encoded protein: CASSPRGGSIYGYTF.

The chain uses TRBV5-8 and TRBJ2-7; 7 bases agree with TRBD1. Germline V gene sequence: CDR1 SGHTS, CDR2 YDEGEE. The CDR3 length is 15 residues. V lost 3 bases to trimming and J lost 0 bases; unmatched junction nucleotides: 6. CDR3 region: CASSSGQEYSYEQYF. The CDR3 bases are TGTGCCAGCAGCTCAGGACAGGAATACTCCTACGAGCAGTACTTC.

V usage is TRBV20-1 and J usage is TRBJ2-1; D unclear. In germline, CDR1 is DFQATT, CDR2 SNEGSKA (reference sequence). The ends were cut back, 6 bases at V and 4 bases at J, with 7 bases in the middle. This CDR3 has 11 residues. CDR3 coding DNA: TGCAGTGCCCCAAAGTACAATGAGCAGTTCTTC. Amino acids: CSAPKYNEQFF.

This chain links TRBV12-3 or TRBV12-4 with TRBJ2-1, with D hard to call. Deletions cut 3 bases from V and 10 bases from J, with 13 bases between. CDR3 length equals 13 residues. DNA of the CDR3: TGTGCCAGCAGTTTCAGGCCTACCATCGAGCAGTTCTTC. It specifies CASSFRPTIEQFF.

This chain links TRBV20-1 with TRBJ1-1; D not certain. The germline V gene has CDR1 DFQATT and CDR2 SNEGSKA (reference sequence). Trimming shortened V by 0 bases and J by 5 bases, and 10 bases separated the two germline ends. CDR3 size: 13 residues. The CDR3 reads CSAREGGWTEAFF. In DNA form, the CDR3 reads TGCAGTGCTAGAGAGGGCGGGTGGACTGAAGCTTTCTTT.

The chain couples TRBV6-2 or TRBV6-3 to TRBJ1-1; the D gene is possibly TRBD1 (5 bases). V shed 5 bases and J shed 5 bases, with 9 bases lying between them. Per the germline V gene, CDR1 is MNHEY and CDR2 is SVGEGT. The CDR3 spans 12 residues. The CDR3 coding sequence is TGTGCCAGCAGTATTGACAGTACTGAAGCTTTCTTT. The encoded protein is CASSIDSTEAFF.

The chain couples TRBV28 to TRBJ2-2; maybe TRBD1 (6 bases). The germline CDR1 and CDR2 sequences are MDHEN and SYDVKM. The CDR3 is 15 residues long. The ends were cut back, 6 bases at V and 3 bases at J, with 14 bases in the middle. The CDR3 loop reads CASSTGRFYTGELFF. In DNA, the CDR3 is TGTGCCAGCAGCACAGGGAGATTTTACACCGGGGAGCTGTTTTTT.

This CDR3 reads CASSPRGNNYGYTF. The CDR3 DNA is TGTGCCAGCAGCCCTCGTGGGAATAACTATGGCTACACCTTC. The chain links TRBV9 to TRBJ1-2; D gene ambiguous. This CDR3 comprises 14 residues. Germline values: CDR1 SGDLS, CDR2 YYNGEE. V dropped 4 bases and J dropped 1 base, with 11 bases sitting between them.

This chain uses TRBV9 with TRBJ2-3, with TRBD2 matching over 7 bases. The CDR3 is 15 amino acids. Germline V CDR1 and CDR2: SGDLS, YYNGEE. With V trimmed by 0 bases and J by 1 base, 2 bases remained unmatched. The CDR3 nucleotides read TGTGCCAGCAGCGTAGTTGCGGGAGGCACAGATACGCAGTATTTT. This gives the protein CASSVVAGGTDTQYF. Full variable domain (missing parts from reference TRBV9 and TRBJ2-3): DSGVTQTPKHLITATGQRVTLRCSPRSGDLSVYWYQQSLDQGLQFLIQYYNGEERAKGNILERFSAQQFPDLHSELNLSSLELGDSALYFCASSVVAGGTDTQYFGPGTRLTVL.

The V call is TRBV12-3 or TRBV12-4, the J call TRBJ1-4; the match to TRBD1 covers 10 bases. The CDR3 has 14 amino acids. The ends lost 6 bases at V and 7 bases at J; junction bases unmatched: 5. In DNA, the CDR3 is TGTGCCAGCAGCCCCGACAGGGGGCTTGAAAAACTGTTTTTT. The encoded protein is CASSPDRGLEKLFF.

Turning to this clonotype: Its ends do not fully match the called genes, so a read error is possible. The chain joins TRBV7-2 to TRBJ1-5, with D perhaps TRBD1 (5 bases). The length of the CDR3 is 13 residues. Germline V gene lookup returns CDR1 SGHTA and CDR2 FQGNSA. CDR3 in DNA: TGTGCCGGCAGCTTACGGGGGGATCAGCCCCAGCATTTT. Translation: CAGSLRGDQPQHF.

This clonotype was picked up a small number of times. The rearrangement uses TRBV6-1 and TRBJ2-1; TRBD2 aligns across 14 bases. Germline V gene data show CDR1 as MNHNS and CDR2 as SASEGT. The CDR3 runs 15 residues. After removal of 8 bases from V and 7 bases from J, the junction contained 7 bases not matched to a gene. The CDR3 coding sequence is TGTGCCAGCCCCGGGACTAGCGGGAGTATAAATGAGCAGTTCTTC. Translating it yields CASPGTSGSINEQFF.

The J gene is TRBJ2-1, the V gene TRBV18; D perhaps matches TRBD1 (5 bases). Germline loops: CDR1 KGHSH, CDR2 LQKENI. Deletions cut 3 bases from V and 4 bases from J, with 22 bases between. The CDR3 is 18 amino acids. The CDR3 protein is CASSPLGLDLPRYNEQFF. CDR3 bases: TGTGCCAGCTCACCCCTGGGGCTAGACCTTCCTCGTTACAATGAGCAGTTCTTC.

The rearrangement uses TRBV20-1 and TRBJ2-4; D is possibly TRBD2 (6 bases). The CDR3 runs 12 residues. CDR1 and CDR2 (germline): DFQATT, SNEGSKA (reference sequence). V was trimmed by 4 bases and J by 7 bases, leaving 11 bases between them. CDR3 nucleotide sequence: TGCAGTGCTAAGGCGGGACTGAACATTCAGTACTTC. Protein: CSAKAGLNIQYF.

The CDR3 protein is CSVEKGPYNEQFF. CDR3 coding DNA: TGCAGCGTTGAAAAGGGACCTTACAATGAGCAGTTCTTC. This chain joins TRBV29-1 and TRBJ2-1, with D tentatively TRBD1 or TRBD2 (5 bases each). From germline, CDR1 is SQVTM and CDR2 ANQGSEA. V was shortened by 2 bases and J by 4 bases, with 9 bases between the two germline ends. The CDR3 has 13 residues.

The CDR3 DNA sequence: TGTGCCAGCAGCTTGGAGCTAGCGGGAGGAGTAGTAGGTGAGCAGTTCTTC. Residues: CASSLELAGGVVGEQFF. The chain links TRBV5-5 to TRBJ2-1; 11 bases map to TRBD2. The CDR3 runs 17 residues. Germline V gene sequence: CDR1 SGHKS, CDR2 YYEKEE (reference sequence). V shed 0 bases, J shed 9 bases, and the junction held 11 bases outside the gene matches.

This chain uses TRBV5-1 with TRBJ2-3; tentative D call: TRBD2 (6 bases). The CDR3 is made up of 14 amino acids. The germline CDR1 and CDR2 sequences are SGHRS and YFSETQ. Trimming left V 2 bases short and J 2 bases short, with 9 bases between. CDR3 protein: CASSFGGITDTQYF. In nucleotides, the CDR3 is TGCGCCAGCAGCTTCGGCGGGATCACAGATACGCAGTATTTT.

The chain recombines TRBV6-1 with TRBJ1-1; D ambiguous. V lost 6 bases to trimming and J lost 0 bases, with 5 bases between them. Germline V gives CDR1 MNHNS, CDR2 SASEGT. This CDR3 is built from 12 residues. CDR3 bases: TGTGCCAGCAGGTTGGTGAACACTGAAGCTTTCTTT. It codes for CASRLVNTEAFF.

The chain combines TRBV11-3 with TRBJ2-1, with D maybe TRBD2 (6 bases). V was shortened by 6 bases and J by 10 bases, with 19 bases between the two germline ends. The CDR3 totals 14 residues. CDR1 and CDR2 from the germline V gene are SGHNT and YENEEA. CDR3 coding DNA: TGTGCCAGCAGTCAGACTAGGGGAACCGCCGAGCAGTTCTTC. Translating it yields CASSQTRGTAEQFF.

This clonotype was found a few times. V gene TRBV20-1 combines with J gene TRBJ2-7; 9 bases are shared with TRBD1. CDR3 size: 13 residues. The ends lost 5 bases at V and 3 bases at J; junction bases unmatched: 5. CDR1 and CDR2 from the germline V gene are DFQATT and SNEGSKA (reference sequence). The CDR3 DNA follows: TGCAGTGCTCGGGACAGGGACATCTACGAGCAGTACTTC. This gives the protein CSARDRDIYEQYF.

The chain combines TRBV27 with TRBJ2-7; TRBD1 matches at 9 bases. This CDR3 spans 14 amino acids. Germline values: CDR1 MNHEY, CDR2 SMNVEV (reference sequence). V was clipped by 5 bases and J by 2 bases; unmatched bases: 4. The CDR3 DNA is TGTGCCAGCAGTATCCGGGACAGGGCCTACGAGCAGTACTTC. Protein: CASSIRDRAYEQYF.